The rows below give T cell receptor beta chains drawn from one sample of a study of blood T cell repertoires in COVID-19. Method: immunoSEQ multiplex PCR; TCRdb's copy keeps in-frame clones and lacks some. In the table there are around 440,000 clones, more than 70% of which are singletons. The sequencing input was peripheral blood. Receptors were obtained from a woman between 50 and 59 years old with COVID-19, enrolled during active disease. The CDR3 runs from the conserved cysteine through the conserved F or W. The order of the fields is clone size, J gene, V gene, D gene, CDR3 DNA, CDR3 protein. A D gene is named only where the DNA matches it firmly. Clone size is shown for a subset of rows, as once, few, many or a class of expanded clone.

clone size: -; J gene: TRBJ1-3; V gene: TRBV5-4; D gene: -; CDR3 DNA: TGTGCCAGCAGCTTGGGGCGGTCCTCTGGAAACACCATATATTTT; CDR3 protein: CASSLGRSSGNTIYF
clone size: -; J gene: TRBJ2-1; V gene: TRBV28; D gene: TRBD2; CDR3 DNA: TGTGCCAGCAGTTTTCCGATTAGACTAGCTTCTAGCTCCTACAATGAGCAGTTCTTC; CDR3 protein: CASSFPIRLASSSYNEQFF
clone size: -; J gene: TRBJ1-1; V gene: TRBV10-1; D gene: -; CDR3 DNA: TGCGCCACCTCCAGACCTACAGTTGAAGCTTTCTTT; CDR3 protein: CATSRPTVEAFF
clone size: -; J gene: TRBJ2-1; V gene: TRBV11-3; D gene: TRBD2; CDR3 DNA: TGTGCCAGCAGCTTAACGGGGGGTCGGTCGAATGAGCAGTTCTTC; CDR3 protein: CASSLTGGRSNEQFF
clone size: -; J gene: TRBJ1-5; V gene: TRBV6-5; D gene: -; CDR3 DNA: TGTGCCAGCAGGGGAGACGCTTGGGAACAGCCCCAGCATTTT; CDR3 protein: CASRGDAWEQPQHF
clone size: -; J gene: TRBJ2-1; V gene: TRBV11-2; D gene: -; CDR3 DNA: TGTGCCAGCGCGACCACCGCCGGGGAGCAGTTCTTC; CDR3 protein: CASATTAGEQFF
clone size: few; J gene: TRBJ1-2; V gene: TRBV7-2; D gene: -; CDR3 DNA: TGTGCCAGCAGCCCGCCTGATGATGCTCGGGGCTACACCTTC; CDR3 protein: CASSPPDDARGYTF
clone size: -; J gene: TRBJ1-2; V gene: TRBV2; D gene: -; CDR3 DNA: TGTGCCAGCATAGGAACAGCCCTGTTTGGGCACACCTTC; CDR3 protein: CASIGTALFGHTF
clone size: -; J gene: TRBJ2-1; V gene: TRBV29-1; D gene: -; CDR3 DNA: TGCAGCGTTGAAGAAGGTAGGGGTGAAGACAATGAGCAGTTCTTC; CDR3 protein: CSVEEGRGEDNEQFF
clone size: -; J gene: TRBJ2-2; V gene: TRBV5-1; D gene: -; CDR3 DNA: TGCGCCAGCAGCTCAATGACGGGACATGGAAACACCGGGGAGCTGTTTTTT; CDR3 protein: CASSSMTGHGNTGELFF
clone size: -; J gene: TRBJ1-3; V gene: TRBV29-1; D gene: -; CDR3 DNA: TGCAGCGTTGAGTCCAGGGCTGGAAACACCATATATTTT; CDR3 protein: CSVESRAGNTIYF
clone size: -; J gene: TRBJ2-1; V gene: TRBV9; D gene: TRBD2; CDR3 DNA: TGTGCCAGCAGCGTCAGGACTAGCGATAACAATGAGCAGTTCTTC; CDR3 protein: CASSVRTSDNNEQFF
clone size: few; J gene: TRBJ1-5; V gene: TRBV10-3; D gene: -; CDR3 DNA: TGTGCCATCACGGACATTTATAGCAATCAGCCCCAGCATTTT; CDR3 protein: CAITDIYSNQPQHF
clone size: -; J gene: TRBJ1-6; V gene: TRBV9; D gene: TRBD1; CDR3 DNA: TGTGCCAGCAGCGTAGAACAGGGGGCTAATTCACCCCTCCACTTT; CDR3 protein: CASSVEQGANSPLHF
clone size: once; J gene: TRBJ1-2; V gene: TRBV6-5; D gene: -; CDR3 DNA: TGTGCCAGCAGTAATTCAGGGGATGGCTACACCTTC; CDR3 protein: CASSNSGDGYTF
clone size: -; J gene: TRBJ1-4; V gene: TRBV6-5; D gene: -; CDR3 DNA: TGTGCCAGCCACAGGGCCCCTAATGAAAAACTGTTTTTT; CDR3 protein: CASHRAPNEKLFF
clone size: -; J gene: TRBJ1-5; V gene: TRBV6-1; D gene: -; CDR3 DNA: TGTGCCAGCAGTGAAGTTTTAAATCAGCCCCAGCATTTT; CDR3 protein: CASSEVLNQPQHF
clone size: -; J gene: TRBJ1-1; V gene: TRBV15; D gene: -; CDR3 DNA: TGTGCCACCAGCGTGGACAGGAACACTGAAGCTTTCTTT; CDR3 protein: CATSVDRNTEAFF
clone size: -; J gene: TRBJ2-3; V gene: TRBV7-2; D gene: TRBD2; CDR3 DNA: TGTGCCAGCAGCTTAGGATCTAGCGGGGGGCCCTTAGATACGCAGTATTTT; CDR3 protein: CASSLGSSGGPLDTQYF
clone size: -; J gene: TRBJ1-2; V gene: TRBV6-5; D gene: -; CDR3 DNA: TGTGCCAGCAGTCCATCACTCCACTATGGCTACACCTTC; CDR3 protein: CASSPSLHYGYTF
clone size: -; J gene: TRBJ1-2; V gene: TRBV12-3/TRBV12-4; D gene: TRBD1; CDR3 DNA: TGTGCCAGCAGTCCGGACAGGGGGTATGGCTACACCTTC; CDR3 protein: CASSPDRGYGYTF
clone size: once; J gene: TRBJ2-3; V gene: TRBV11-2; D gene: TRBD2; CDR3 DNA: TGTGCCAGCAGCTTAGAGTTGCGGGGGGGTTCTAGCACAGATACGCAGTATTTT; CDR3 protein: CASSLELRGGSSTDTQYF
clone size: -; J gene: TRBJ2-7; V gene: TRBV7-8; D gene: -; CDR3 DNA: TGTGCCAGCAGCTCCGTACACAGGGGAGGCGAGCAGTACTTC; CDR3 protein: CASSSVHRGGEQYF
clone size: -; J gene: TRBJ2-7; V gene: TRBV5-1; D gene: TRBD2; CDR3 DNA: TGCGCCAGCAGCCCTAGCGGGGGGGTATACGAGCAGTACTTC; CDR3 protein: CASSPSGGVYEQYF
clone size: -; J gene: TRBJ1-1; V gene: TRBV27; D gene: TRBD1; CDR3 DNA: TGTGCCAGTACAGTGGGAGGGACAGGGGGCGAAGCTTTCTTT; CDR3 protein: CASTVGGTGGEAFF
clone size: -; J gene: TRBJ2-1; V gene: TRBV3-1/TRBV3-2; D gene: TRBD1; CDR3 DNA: TGTGCCAGCAGCCTAACCGGGACAGGGAATGAGCAGTTCTTC; CDR3 protein: CASSLTGTGNEQFF
clone size: -; J gene: TRBJ2-2; V gene: TRBV6-5; D gene: TRBD1; CDR3 DNA: TGTGCCAGCAGTTATGGACAGGGTGCGAACACCGGGGAGCTGTTTTTT; CDR3 protein: CASSYGQGANTGELFF
clone size: -; J gene: TRBJ1-2; V gene: TRBV19; D gene: TRBD1; CDR3 DNA: TGTGCCAGTAGTATAGGTTGGGGGACAGCAACCTATGGCTACACCTTC; CDR3 protein: CASSIGWGTATYGYTF
clone size: once; J gene: TRBJ1-2; V gene: TRBV9; D gene: -; CDR3 DNA: TGTGCCAGCAGCGTAGGTTGGCCCTCTTATGGCTACACCTTC; CDR3 protein: CASSVGWPSYGYTF
clone size: few; J gene: TRBJ2-2; V gene: TRBV27; D gene: -; CDR3 DNA: TGTGCCAGCAGTTTGCAGGCTTGGAACACCGGGGAGCTGTTTTTT; CDR3 protein: CASSLQAWNTGELFF
clone size: -; J gene: TRBJ2-7; V gene: TRBV6-6; D gene: -; CDR3 DNA: TGTGCCAGCAGCGAGGCCCATGATTCCCGCGAGCAGTACTTC; CDR3 protein: CASSEAHDSREQYF
clone size: -; J gene: TRBJ2-7; V gene: TRBV18; D gene: -; CDR3 DNA: TGTGCCAGCTCACCAAGAACCGGGTCCTCCTACGAGCAGTACTTC; CDR3 protein: CASSPRTGSSYEQYF
clone size: -; J gene: TRBJ1-2; V gene: TRBV27; D gene: -; CDR3 DNA: TGTGCCAGCAGTCCTAGACAGCCCGATAACTATGGCTACACCTTC; CDR3 protein: CASSPRQPDNYGYTF
clone size: once; J gene: TRBJ1-6; V gene: TRBV30; D gene: -; CDR3 DNA: TGTGCATCCAACCGAAATATCGACAGTGGCCTTAATTCACCCCTCCACTTT; CDR3 protein: CASNRNIDSGLNSPLHF
clone size: -; J gene: TRBJ2-1; V gene: TRBV11-3; D gene: -; CDR3 DNA: TGTGCCAGCAGCTCTGGCCCCATTCACAATGAGCAGTTCTTC; CDR3 protein: CASSSGPIHNEQFF
clone size: -; J gene: TRBJ1-2; V gene: TRBV5-6; D gene: -; CDR3 DNA: TGTGCCAGCAGCTTGGGAACGGACTATGGCTACACCTTC; CDR3 protein: CASSLGTDYGYTF
clone size: -; J gene: TRBJ2-3; V gene: TRBV15; D gene: -; CDR3 DNA: TGTGCCACCAGCAGGATTGCCAGGGCCAGCACAGATACGCAGTATTTT; CDR3 protein: CATSRIARASTDTQYF
clone size: -; J gene: TRBJ2-2; V gene: TRBV7-9; D gene: -; CDR3 DNA: TGTGCCAGCAGCTTCCTCGAGCACTCCGCCGGGGAGCTGTTTTTT; CDR3 protein: CASSFLEHSAGELFF
clone size: -; J gene: TRBJ2-7; V gene: TRBV4-1; D gene: -; CDR3 DNA: TGCGCCAGCAGCCAAGATGGAACTAGTTGGTACGAGCAGTACTTC; CDR3 protein: CASSQDGTSWYEQYF
clone size: -; J gene: TRBJ1-1; V gene: TRBV7-2; D gene: -; CDR3 DNA: TGTGCCAGCAGCGCCTGGCGGGGAACTGAAGCTTTCTTT; CDR3 protein: CASSAWRGTEAFF
clone size: -; J gene: TRBJ1-1; V gene: TRBV3-1/TRBV3-2; D gene: -; CDR3 DNA: TGTGCCAGCAGCGAAGGGGCAGGGGACACTGAAGCTTTCTTT; CDR3 protein: CASSEGAGDTEAFF
clone size: -; J gene: TRBJ2-1; V gene: TRBV19; D gene: TRBD2; CDR3 DNA: TGTGCCAGTAGTATAGACGCGGGGGGGCATCGCAATGAGCAGTTCTTC; CDR3 protein: CASSIDAGGHRNEQFF
clone size: few; J gene: TRBJ2-7; V gene: TRBV4-1; D gene: -; CDR3 DNA: TGCGCCAGCAGCCGAAGAACGGAGGTGGAGGAGCAGTACTTC; CDR3 protein: CASSRRTEVEEQYF
clone size: -; J gene: TRBJ2-5; V gene: TRBV4-1; D gene: TRBD1; CDR3 DNA: TGCGCCAGCAGCCAAGGACAGGGGGCGGACCAAGAGACCCAGTACTTC; CDR3 protein: CASSQGQGADQETQYF
clone size: -; J gene: TRBJ2-3; V gene: TRBV6-5; D gene: -; CDR3 DNA: TGTGCCAGCAGTTACAAGGGGCAGGTTCAGACAGATACGCAGTATTTT; CDR3 protein: CASSYKGQVQTDTQYF
clone size: -; J gene: TRBJ2-7; V gene: TRBV29-1; D gene: TRBD1; CDR3 DNA: TGCAGCGTTCGGACCGGGACAGGGTATCACGAGCAGTACTTC; CDR3 protein: CSVRTGTGYHEQYF